One and the same sample provided the 25 T cell receptor beta chains below, sequenced in a study of CD8 T cells in ankylosing spondylitis. General study findings and limits: Characteristic, it appeared, of ankylosing spondylitis blood was a TCR beta motif of several highly homologous variants.

Their cognate antigens are unknown. TCRdb itself ran the 5' RACE reads through MiXCR, one entry per CDR3 protein. The sample shows a few hundred thousand distinct CDR3 sequences, 20% to 25% of them seen only once. The sequencing input was blood, either unsorted or a sorted T cell fraction (not recorded which). Receptors originate from a male donor with ankylosing spondylitis.

In its sample, this clonotype was seen a few times. This chain's CDR3 is CASSQGPGADRELFF. CDR3 coding DNA: TGTGCCAGCAGCCAAGGGCCAGGGGCCGACCGGGAGCTGTTTTTT. The rearrangement uses TRBV4-2 and TRBJ2-2; D might be TRBD1 (6 bases). Trimming pared 1 base from V and 9 bases from J, leaving 15 bases between. From germline, CDR1 is LGHNA and CDR2 YNFKEQ. The CDR3 is made up of 15 amino acids.

This clonotype was seen a few times. The CDR3 nucleotides read TGTGCCAGCAGTAAGGGACTAGCGGGAGTCTCCTACGAGCAGTACTTC. Its protein is CASSKGLAGVSYEQYF. This chain links TRBV6-2 or TRBV6-3 with TRBJ2-7; 14 positions match TRBD2. Losses at the gene ends were 5 bases for V and 0 bases for J; bases not matched to a gene: 3. This CDR3 is 16 amino acids long. Germline lookup yields CDR1 MNHEY and CDR2 SVGEGT.

The rearrangement uses TRBV25-1 and TRBJ1-1, with 7 bases lining up with TRBD1. Germline V gene lookup returns CDR1 MGHDK and CDR2 SYGVNS. This CDR3 region has 13 residues. V dropped 5 bases and J dropped 5; count of bases not matched to a gene: 5. The CDR3 sequence: CASSKGARTEAFF. The CDR3 DNA reads as TGTGCCAGCAGTAAGGGGGCCAGAACTGAAGCTTTCTTT.

This clonotype has more than one count but fewer than ten. The chain uses TRBV12-3 or TRBV12-4 and TRBJ2-1, with TRBD2 identical over 9 bases. The CDR3 consists of 15 residues. The V and J ends lost 0 bases and 9 bases, in that order; junction bases with no gene match: 6. The CDR3 DNA sequence: TGTGCCAGCAGTTTAGCTGGCGGGAGGGTGGGTGAGCAGTTCTTC. This sequence encodes CASSLAGGRVGEQFF.

The rearrangement links TRBV6-1 to TRBJ2-7, with TRBD1 matching 12 bases. Per germline, CDR1 MNHNS and CDR2 SASEGT. The trim removed 6 bases at V and 4 bases at J, leaving 10 bases unmatched. The CDR3 sequence is 16 residues long. CDR3 protein: CASRGAMGQGAYEQYF. CDR3 coding DNA: TGTGCCAGCAGGGGCGCAATGGGACAGGGGGCTTACGAGCAGTACTTC.

This clonotype has a handful of counts. The chain couples TRBV9 to TRBJ1-2, with D perhaps matching TRBD1 (6 bases). V was cut by 6 bases and J by 2 bases, with 14 bases left in between. CDR1 SGDLS and CDR2 YYNGEE come from the germline V gene. CDR3 length equals 14 residues. The CDR3 region has the DNA TGTGCCAGCACCCTTAGACAGGAGAACTATGGCTACACCTTC. It yields the protein CASTLRQENYGYTF.

V and J are TRBV2 and TRBJ2-7; TRBD1 aligns across 8 bases. V dropped 7 bases and J dropped 4; count of bases not matched to a gene: 15. The CDR3 spans 16 residues. CDR1 is SNHLY, CDR2 FYNNEI, per germline. CDR3 nucleotides: TGTGCCAGCACCGAAGGGTGGGGACAGGTGACTTACGAGCAGTACTTC. It specifies CASTEGWGQVTYEQYF.

This clonotype came up a few times. V is TRBV3-1 and J is TRBJ2-1; TRBD1 matches at 9 bases. Per germline, CDR1 LGHDT and CDR2 YNNKEL (reference sequence). J was trimmed by 10 bases and V by 4 bases; bases with no gene match: 11. This CDR3 is built from 15 residues. The CDR3 DNA is TGTGCCAGCAGCCCCTCGCCACAGGGGGCTGTAGAGCAGTTCTTC. Its protein is CASSPSPQGAVEQFF.

This clonotype was picked up a small number of times. The rearrangement uses TRBV6-1 and TRBJ2-1, with D possibly TRBD2 on 6 matching bases. The length of the CDR3 is 12 residues. Trimming took off 5 bases at V and 9 bases at J, with 11 bases between the two ends. Germline V gene lookup returns CDR1 MNHNS and CDR2 SASEGT. CDR3 residues: CASSFGRGEQFF. The CDR3 DNA follows: TGTGCCAGCAGTTTCGGGAGAGGTGAGCAGTTCTTC.

This clonotype has a handful of counts. The chain carries TRBV10-3 and TRBJ2-1, with unresolved D. The CDR3 consists of 12 residues. Germline V gives CDR1 ENHRY, CDR2 SYGVKD. V was clipped by 3 bases and J by 4 bases, with 4 bases between them. The CDR3 coding sequence is TGTGCCATCAGTGACAGATACAATGAGCAGTTCTTC. It yields the protein CAISDRYNEQFF.

The rearrangement joins TRBV12-3 or TRBV12-4 to TRBJ2-7, with D perhaps matching TRBD1 (6 bases). The germline V and J ends were trimmed by 3 bases and 7 bases, with 13 bases remaining between them. This CDR3 spans 13 amino acids. The chain's CDR3 is CASSFPGAGEQYF. The CDR3 DNA reads TGTGCCAGCAGTTTTCCAGGGGCGGGTGAGCAGTACTTC.

The table lists this clonotype with a few counts. The genes are TRBV19 and TRBJ2-2; D uncertain. V shed 5 bases and J shed 0 bases, with 7 bases lying between them. The CDR3 is made up of 14 amino acids. Germline loops: CDR1 LNHDA, CDR2 SQIVND (reference sequence). CDR3 in DNA: TGTGCCAGTAGTCCACAGACGAACACCGGGGAGCTGTTTTTT. As protein: CASSPQTNTGELFF.

This clonotype has just a few counts. V usage is TRBV20-1 and J usage is TRBJ1-1; D call uncertain. There are 11 residues in the CDR3. The germline V gene encodes CDR1 DFQATT and CDR2 SNEGSKA (reference sequence). V dropped 1 base and J dropped 7 bases, with 7 bases sitting between them. The DNA for the CDR3 is TGCAGTGCTAGAGGGCCGGTTGAAGCTTTCTTT. Protein: CSARGPVEAFF.

This sequence joins TRBV20-1 and TRBJ2-5; no reliable D call. The germline V gene has CDR1 DFQATT and CDR2 SNEGSKA (reference sequence). V lost 5 bases and J lost 2, with 6 bases in between. There are 11 residues in the CDR3. The CDR3 region has the DNA TGCAGTGCTTTCGGACAAGAGACCCAGTACTTC. Amino acid sequence: CSAFGQETQYF.

The rearrangement links TRBV28 to TRBJ2-3; the match to TRBD1 covers 10 bases. CDR1 is MDHEN and CDR2 is SYDVKM in the germline V gene. CDR3 size: 15 residues. The V gene end was trimmed by 3 bases and the J gene end by 2 bases; junction bases not matched to a gene: 2. The CDR3 coding sequence is TGTGCCAGCAGTTTGACAGGGGGCTTCACAGATACGCAGTATTTT. Protein sequence: CASSLTGGFTDTQYF.

J is TRBJ2-3 and V is TRBV5-1; 9 positions agree with TRBD2. Germline V gives CDR1 SGHRS, CDR2 YFSETQ. The CDR3 runs 18 residues. V lost 4 bases, J lost 4 bases, and 16 bases stayed unmatched. The CDR3 protein is CASSHQPLAGDVPDTQYF. The CDR3 region has the DNA TGCGCCAGCAGCCACCAGCCCTTAGCGGGAGACGTCCCAGATACGCAGTATTTT. Variable domain in full (rest from reference TRBV5-1 and TRBJ2-3): KAGVTQTPRYLIKTRGQQVTLSCSPISGHRSVSWYQQTPGQGLQFLFEYFSETQRNKGNFPGRFSGRQFSNSRSEMNVSTLELGDSALYLCASSHQPLAGDVPDTQYFGPGTRLTVL.

This clonotype was observed a single time. This chain uses TRBV6-1 with TRBJ2-2, with 7 positions matching TRBD1. Germline CDR1 MNHNS, CDR2 SASEGT. CDR3 size: 14 residues. After removal of 8 bases from V and 3 bases from J, the junction contained 6 bases not matched to a gene. The CDR3 here is CASDKGADTGELFF. CDR3 bases: TGTGCCAGCGATAAGGGGGCGGACACCGGGGAGCTGTTTTTT.

The chain recombines TRBV2 with TRBJ1-2; the D is unclear. Germline-derived CDR1 and CDR2 are SNHLY and FYNNEI. The CDR3 has 13 residues. Trimming took off 2 bases at V and 5 bases at J, with 9 bases between the two ends. DNA for the CDR3: TGTGCCAGCAGTGAATTCCCCTTATATGGCTACACCTTC. Translating it yields CASSEFPLYGYTF.

This clonotype was observed at least ten times. The chain employs TRBV28 and TRBJ2-1, with no clear D. Germline CDR1 is MDHEN and CDR2 is SYDVKM. V lost 7 bases and J lost 2, with 12 bases in between. CDR3 length equals 14 residues. This CDR3 is CASIGPSPYNEQFF. In DNA form, the CDR3 reads TGTGCCAGCATCGGACCATCCCCCTACAATGAGCAGTTCTTC. The full variable domain, its missing parts supplied by reference TRBV28 and TRBJ2-1, is DVKVTQSSRYLVKRTGEKVFLECVQDMDHENMFWYRQDPGLGLRLIYFSYDVKMKEKGDIPEGYSVSREKKERFSLILESASTNQTSMYLCASIGPSPYNEQFFGPGTRLTVL.

This chain uses TRBV10-3 with TRBJ2-7; 11 bases match TRBD1. The CDR3 extends over 15 amino acids. After removal of 3 bases from V and 2 bases from J, the junction contained 3 bases not matched to a gene. Germline-derived CDR1 and CDR2 are ENHRY and SYGVKD. The CDR3 is CAISDSDRGPYEQYF. The DNA for the CDR3 is TGTGCCATCAGTGATTCGGACAGGGGGCCCTACGAGCAGTACTTC.

This clonotype was counted only a few times. V gene TRBV5-1 combines with J gene TRBJ1-3; D is uncertain. Trimming took off 3 bases at V and 0 bases at J, with 7 bases between the two ends. CDR1 is SGHRS, CDR2 YFSETQ, per germline. The CDR3 is 14 amino acids. The CDR3 protein is CASSSWGSGNTIYF. Here the CDR3 DNA reads TGCGCCAGCAGCTCCTGGGGCTCTGGAAACACCATATATTTT.

The chain couples TRBV25-1 to TRBJ1-2, with 8 bases matching TRBD1. V dropped 4 bases and J dropped 7; count of bases not matched to a gene: 5. CDR1 is MGHDK and CDR2 is SYGVNS in the germline V gene. The CDR3 runs to 13 residues. The CDR3 region is CASSVGQEGGYTF. CDR3 coding DNA: TGTGCCAGCAGTGTGGGACAGGAGGGTGGCTACACCTTC.

This clonotype was seen only once. In DNA form, the CDR3 reads TGTGCCACCAGTGGCCCAGCGGGGGATTACACAGATACGCAGTATTTT. Residues: CATSGPAGDYTDTQYF. This sequence joins TRBV24-1 and TRBJ2-3; 8 bases are a match to TRBD2. Trimming removed 5 bases from V and 2 bases from J; junction bases left unmatched: 8. The CDR3 totals 16 residues. Germline assignment: CDR1 KGHDR and CDR2 SFDVKD.

This clonotype was seen only a few times. The J gene is TRBJ2-3, the V gene TRBV5-1, with 9 bases fitting TRBD2. CDR1 SGHRS and CDR2 YFSETQ come from the germline V gene. V was clipped by 5 bases and J by 5 bases; unmatched bases: 9. The CDR3 runs to 15 residues. Written as DNA, the CDR3 is TGCGCCAGCAGTCCGCGGGAGGGCGGAAAAGATACGCAGTATTTT. Protein product: CASSPREGGKDTQYF.

There are a few counts of this clonotype. The chain employs TRBV6-1 and TRBJ2-1; maybe TRBD2 (5 bases). Looked up from germline, CDR1 is MNHNS and CDR2 is SASEGT. V lost 6 bases and J lost 7, with 22 bases in between. The CDR3 runs to 16 residues. The CDR3 DNA follows: TGTGCCAGCAGGCCTTACGGGGTAGAAGAGGAGAATGAGCAGTTCTTC. This gives the protein CASRPYGVEEENEQFF.